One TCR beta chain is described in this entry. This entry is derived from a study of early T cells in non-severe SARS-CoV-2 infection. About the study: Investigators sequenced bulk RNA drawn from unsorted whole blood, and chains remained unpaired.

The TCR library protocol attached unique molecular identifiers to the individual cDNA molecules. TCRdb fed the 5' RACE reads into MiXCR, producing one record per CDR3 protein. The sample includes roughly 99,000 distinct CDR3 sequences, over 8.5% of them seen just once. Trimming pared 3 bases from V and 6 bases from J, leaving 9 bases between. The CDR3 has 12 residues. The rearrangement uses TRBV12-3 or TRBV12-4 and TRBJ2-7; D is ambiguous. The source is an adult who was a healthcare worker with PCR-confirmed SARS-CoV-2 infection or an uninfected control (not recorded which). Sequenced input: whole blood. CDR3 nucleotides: TGTGCCAGCAGTTTCCTAGGGATCGAGCAGTACTTC. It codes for CASSFLGIEQYF.